Included here is one T cell receptor beta chain sequence, with context. The source of the sample is a study of blood T cell repertoires in COVID-19. For the study at large: Both acute and convalescent COVID-19 samples were obtained from the United States, Italy and Spain. From T cells, B-cell-depleted T cells, or PBMCs came the material, which was cDNA or gDNA.

Seattle patients were enrolled while actively infected and followed longitudinally. Assay used: immunoSEQ multiplex PCR; TCRdb lists only in-frame clones, some missing. The repertoire consists of roughly 500,000 clones, with 89% occurring once and the leading ten covering about 1%. V lost 5 bases and J lost 6; bases outside the gene matches: 4. The CDR3 has 13 residues. Germline values: CDR1 SGHRS, CDR2 YFSETQ. The receptor was derived from a man aged 18 to 30 with COVID-19, enrolled during active disease. The rearrangement links TRBV5-1 to TRBJ2-7; 11 bases map to TRBD1. What was sequenced was peripheral blood. CDR3 residues: CASSGTGGSEQYF. CDR3 nucleotides: TGCGCCAGCAGTGGGACAGGGGGAAGCGAGCAGTACTTC.